Presented here are 8 T cell receptor beta chains from one specimen sequenced in a study of vaccination and CD4 T cells after COVID-19. Their antigens remain unidentified. The treatment denotes: approximately 9-day PBMC culture with coronavirus spike peptide pools or control peptides (ViraFEST assay). The Oncomine TCR Beta short-read assay generated sequence data from the DNA of cultured CD4+ T cells. TCRdb analysed the PCR reads with MiXCR anew, one entry per CDR3 protein. The sample carries fewer than 25,000 distinct CDR3 sequences, 40% to 50% recorded once. Specimen: CD4+ T cells from blood, cultured in vitro, collected before SARS-CoV-2 vaccination. Receptors were obtained from a human donor who had recovered from COVID-19.

The chain employs TRBV11-3 and TRBJ2-3; D is possibly TRBD1 or TRBD2 (5 bases each). Germline assignment: CDR1 SGHNT and CDR2 YENEEA. Trimming removed 4 bases at V and 0 bases at J, with 11 bases between. CDR3 length: 15 amino acids. The CDR3 protein is CASSWGKPSTDTQYF. The CDR3 bases are TGTGCCAGCAGCTGGGGGAAACCTAGCACAGATACGCAGTATTTT.

J is TRBJ1-1 and V is TRBV30, with D possibly being TRBD1 (5 bases). The length of the CDR3 is 13 residues. With 0 bases removed from V and 3 bases from J, the gap between germline ends came to 8 bases. Germline lookup yields CDR1 GTSNPN and CDR2 SVGIG (reference sequence). CDR3 amino acids: CAWSVVGDTEAFF. CDR3 sequence (DNA): TGTGCCTGGAGTGTAGTAGGGGACACTGAAGCTTTCTTT.

The rearrangement joins TRBV6-5 to TRBJ1-1; tentative D call: TRBD1 (6 bases). With 5 bases removed from V and 1 base from J, the gap between germline ends came to 14 bases. There are 15 residues in the CDR3. Germline CDR1 MNHEY, CDR2 SVGAGI. The CDR3 loop reads CASSTRGGQNTEAFF. The CDR3 region has the DNA TGTGCCAGCAGTACTCGCGGGGGACAGAACACTGAAGCTTTCTTT.

This rearrangement joins TRBV5-6 to TRBJ2-3; D call uncertain. The CDR3 covers 11 residues. With 2 bases removed from V and 6 bases from J, the gap between germline ends came to 4 bases. Germline V gene data show CDR1 as SGHDT and CDR2 as YYEEEE. The CDR3 DNA is TGTGCCAGCAGCTTACAGGATACGCAGTATTTT. It yields the protein CASSLQDTQYF.

This clonotype was detected a few times. The chain recombines TRBV28 with TRBJ1-2, with D uncertain. From germline, CDR1 is MDHEN and CDR2 SYDVKM. Deletions cut 6 bases from V and 0 bases from J, with 5 bases between. The CDR3 covers 12 residues. The CDR3 sequence: CASSFPNYGYTF. The CDR3 DNA follows: TGTGCCAGCAGCTTCCCTAACTATGGCTACACCTTC.

V gene TRBV6-2 or TRBV6-3 combines with J gene TRBJ1-2, with D possibly TRBD1 on 5 matching bases. The CDR3 runs to 13 residues. Germline lookup yields CDR1 MNHEY and CDR2 SVGEGT. Trimming shortened V by 6 bases and J by 0 bases, and 8 bases separated the two germline ends. The CDR3 region is CASRRDPNYGYTF. The CDR3 coding sequence is TGTGCCAGCAGGAGGGACCCTAACTATGGCTACACCTTC.

There are a few counts of this clonotype. The V and J genes are TRBV19 and TRBJ2-3, with a possible D match to TRBD1 (6 bases). V lost 7 bases, J lost 3 bases, and 14 bases lay in between. The CDR3 consists of 14 residues. From germline, CDR1 is LNHDA and CDR2 SQIVND (reference sequence). The CDR3 DNA reads as TGTGCCAGTATGCAGGGGATGGGGACAGATACGCAGTATTTT. Residues: CASMQGMGTDTQYF.

The chain carries TRBV7-2 and TRBJ2-1; the match to TRBD2 covers 9 bases. Germline assignment: CDR1 SGHTA and CDR2 FQGNSA. The CDR3 runs 15 residues. Losses at the gene ends were 2 bases for V and 8 bases for J; bases not matched to a gene: 7. The CDR3 region has the DNA TGTGCCAGCAGCTTAATCGGCCTAGCGGGGTATGAGCAGTTCTTC. Protein product: CASSLIGLAGYEQFF.